In its sample, the clone carrying this T cell receptor beta chain was seen a few times. Its specificity is unknown. Deletions cut 4 bases from V and 0 bases from J, with 14 bases between. Germline V gene data show CDR1 as SGHTA and CDR2 as FQGNSA. The CDR3 is 16 amino acids. This record comes from a study of human T cells and chemical hapten exposure. Regarding time point: healthy volunteer bleed at 6 weeks. Before extraction, the whole blood was not fractionated, and total RNA was taken from it. The library put unique molecular identifiers onto individual cDNA molecules. A single record per CDR3 protein comes from TCRdb applying MiXCR to the RACE reads. The sample contains 65,000 to 95,000 distinct CDR3 sequences, around 9.3% of which appear only once. Study results and caveats: No alteration of TCRs above 1 in 1000 frequency was seen with DPC sensitization.

This TCR came from a female donor in good health. Some clones in this sample may be carry-over from other donors' samples. Sample: whole blood. This sequence joins TRBV7-2 and TRBJ2-3; either TRBD1 or TRBD2 may fit D (5 bases each). CDR3 sequence reads: CASSSRDVASTDTQYF. The CDR3, as DNA: TGTGCCAGCAGCTCTCGGGACGTCGCTAGCACAGATACGCAGTATTTT. Drawing the rest from reference TRBV7-2 and TRBJ2-3, the complete variable domain is GAGVSQSPSNKVTEKGKDVELRCDPISGHTALYWYRQSLGQGLEFLIYFQGNSAPDKSGLPSDRFSAERTGGSVSTLTIQRTQQEDSAVYLCASSSRDVASTDTQYFGPGTRLTVL.